These 19 T cell receptor beta chains originate from one sample sequenced in a study of blood T cell repertoires in COVID-19. The repertoire was sequenced with immunoSEQ multiplex PCR; TCRdb's copy has only in-frame clones and lacks some. Counted here are roughly 400,000 clones, around 91% occurring once; the ten biggest clones make up 0.6%. The specimen was PBMCs or T cells enriched from blood (not recorded which). These receptors were obtained from a man aged 18 to 35 who had recovered from COVID-19.

The genes are TRBV12-3 or TRBV12-4 and TRBJ2-5; D not resolved. Trimming shortened V by 6 bases and J by 0 bases, and 8 bases separated the two germline ends. The CDR3 has 13 amino acids. CDR3 amino acids: CASSSTDQETQYF. For the CDR3, the DNA is TGTGCCAGCAGCTCAACAGACCAAGAGACCCAGTACTTC.

This chain links TRBV5-1 with TRBJ2-3; 9 bases line up with TRBD2. V trimming: 2 bases; J trimming: 6 bases; junction bases outside the gene matches: 10. In germline, CDR1 is SGHRS, CDR2 YFSETQ. The CDR3 loop spans 16 amino acids. The CDR3 DNA sequence: TGCGCCAGCAGCTTAGTTTCTAGCGGGGTTTCCGATACGCAGTATTTT. It codes for CASSLVSSGVSDTQYF.

J is TRBJ2-7 and V is TRBV4-1; 7 bases map to TRBD1. The CDR3 is 15 amino acids. Germline-derived CDR1 and CDR2 are MGHRA and YSYEKL. The ends lost 1 base at V and 2 bases at J; junction bases unmatched: 5. CDR3 protein: CASSQVTGVAYEQYF. Here the CDR3 DNA reads TGCGCCAGCAGCCAAGTCACAGGGGTGGCCTACGAGCAGTACTTC.

The chain couples TRBV19 to TRBJ1-5, with 8 bases that match TRBD1. The germline gives CDR1 LNHDA, CDR2 SQIVND (reference sequence). This CDR3 contains 14 residues. V lost 5 bases to trimming and J lost 6 bases; unmatched junction nucleotides: 6. Here the CDR3 reads CASSSGGGSQPQHF. DNA for the CDR3: TGTGCCAGTAGTTCAGGGGGCGGGAGTCAGCCCCAGCATTTT.

The rearrangement joins TRBV3-1 (or the pseudogene TRBV3-2) to TRBJ1-2; D is ambiguous. V lost 1 base to trimming and J lost 7 bases, with 16 bases between them. This CDR3 comprises 15 residues. Germline V CDR1 and CDR2: LGHDT, YNNKEL (reference sequence). The CDR3 DNA sequence: TGTGCCAGCAGCCAAGTCCGCGGCGGTCTTTCTGGCTACACCTTC. This gives the protein CASSQVRGGLSGYTF.

This sequence joins TRBV3-1 (or the pseudogene TRBV3-2) and TRBJ1-2; D not certain. Trimming shortened V by 1 base and J by 3 bases, and 9 bases separated the two germline ends. CDR3 length equals 14 residues. Germline V gene lookup returns CDR1 LGHDT and CDR2 YNNKEL (reference sequence). CDR3 nucleotides: TGTGCCAGCAGCCAAGGAGGCTCCCACTATGGCTACACCTTC. Translating gives CASSQGGSHYGYTF.

The rearrangement links TRBV2 to TRBJ1-1; D gene uncertain. The CDR3 is made up of 14 amino acids. Trimming cost V 0 bases and J 7 bases, with 12 bases left between them. Germline V CDR1 and CDR2: SNHLY, FYNNEI. The CDR3 is CASSEARRRIEAFF. The CDR3 DNA is TGTGCCAGCAGTGAAGCTCGACGGAGGATTGAAGCTTTCTTT.

The chain employs TRBV3-1 (or the pseudogene TRBV3-2) and TRBJ2-6; D is perhaps TRBD2 (6 bases). Trimming cost V 5 bases and J 1 base, with 9 bases left between them. CDR1 is LGHDT and CDR2 is YNNKEL in the germline V gene (reference sequence). The CDR3 totals 15 residues. The CDR3 protein is CASSTGLSGANVLTF. CDR3 DNA: TGTGCCAGCAGCACGGGACTGTCTGGGGCCAACGTCCTGACTTTC.

The rearrangement links TRBV11-3 to TRBJ2-3, with TRBD2 matching over 12 bases. The CDR3 has 17 residues. J was trimmed by 5 bases and V by 3 bases; bases with no gene match: 9. CDR1 is SGHNT and CDR2 is YENEEA in the germline V gene. In DNA form, the CDR3 reads TGTGCCAGCAGCTTCGGATGGACTAGCGGGGCGGGAGATACGCAGTATTTT. It yields the protein CASSFGWTSGAGDTQYF. The entire variable domain, with the rest obtained from reference TRBV11-3 and TRBJ2-3, is as follows: EAGVVQSPRYKIIEKKQPVAFWCNPISGHNTLYWYLQNLGQGPELLIRYENEEAVDDSQLPKDRFSAERLKGVDSTLKIQPAELGDSAVYLCASSFGWTSGAGDTQYFGPGTRLTVL.

The chain is built from TRBV9 and TRBJ2-7; the match to TRBD2 covers 9 bases. CDR3 size: 15 residues. Germline values: CDR1 SGDLS, CDR2 YYNGEE. After removal of 3 bases from V and 3 bases from J, the junction contained 7 bases not matched to a gene. The CDR3 region has the DNA TGTGCCAGCAGCGCAAGCGGGAGGAACTACTACGAGCAGTACTTC. Translated, it gives CASSASGRNYYEQYF.

The rearrangement joins TRBV5-1 to TRBJ2-5, with no clear D. From germline, CDR1 is SGHRS and CDR2 YFSETQ. Trimming shortened V by 3 bases and J by 4 bases, and 13 bases separated the two germline ends. The CDR3 totals 14 residues. The CDR3: CASSYTAPGETQYF. The CDR3 DNA reads TGCGCCAGCAGCTATACTGCCCCGGGAGAGACCCAGTACTTC.

This rearrangement joins TRBV11-2 to TRBJ1-2; tentatively, D is TRBD1 (5 bases). Germline V gene sequence: CDR1 SGHAT, CDR2 FQNNGV. The CDR3 covers 15 residues. Trimming removed 6 bases from V and 7 bases from J, with 21 bases in between. CDR3 residues: CASRERKAGLGGYTF. CDR3 bases: TGTGCCAGCAGGGAGAGGAAGGCGGGGCTAGGTGGCTACACCTTC. Supplemented by reference TRBV11-2 and TRBJ1-2, the full variable domain reads EAGVAQSPRYKIIEKRQSVAFWCNPISGHATLYWYQQILGQGPKLLIQFQNNGVVDDSQLPKDRFSAERLKGVDSTLKIQPAKLEDSAVYLCASRERKAGLGGYTFGSGTRLTVV.

The chain couples TRBV5-4 to TRBJ1-5, with TRBD1 as a possible D gene (6 bases). Germline values: CDR1 SGHNT, CDR2 YYREEE (reference sequence). Trimming removed 4 bases at V and 5 bases at J, with 10 bases between. This CDR3 is 13 amino acids long. The CDR3 spells CASSVQGDQPQHF. In DNA, the CDR3 is TGTGCCAGCAGCGTACAGGGTGATCAGCCCCAGCATTTT.

V is TRBV27 and J is TRBJ1-2; D might be TRBD1 (5 bases). V was pared by 8 bases and J by 4 bases, with 17 bases between. Germline V gene lookup returns CDR1 MNHEY and CDR2 SMNVEV (reference sequence). CDR3 length: 14 amino acids. The CDR3: CASSLRQGGYGYTF. The CDR3 DNA follows: TGTGCCAGCTCACTAAGGCAGGGCGGCTATGGCTACACCTTC.

The rearrangement links TRBV11-3 to TRBJ2-3; 7 positions match TRBD2. V lost 1 base to trimming and J lost 1 base; unmatched junction nucleotides: 14. Germline V gene data show CDR1 as SGHNT and CDR2 as YENEEA. The CDR3 totals 19 residues. CDR3 sequence: CASSLATQHRGVRTDTQYF. Here the CDR3 DNA reads TGTGCCAGCAGCTTAGCCACCCAGCATCGGGGGGTCCGCACAGATACGCAGTATTTT.

J is TRBJ1-2 and V is TRBV7-8; D may be TRBD1 (5 bases). The CDR3 totals 13 residues. With 4 bases removed from V and 5 bases from J, the gap between germline ends came to 11 bases. Germline values: CDR1 SGHVS, CDR2 FQNEAQ. The CDR3: CASSSQGDYGYTF. In DNA, the CDR3 is TGTGCCAGCAGCTCGCAGGGTGATTATGGCTACACCTTC.

The genes are TRBV19 and TRBJ1-5, with 8 bases aligning to TRBD1. After removal of 7 bases from V and 0 bases from J, the junction contained 11 bases not matched to a gene. This CDR3 has 17 amino acids. The germline gives CDR1 LNHDA, CDR2 SQIVND (reference sequence). The CDR3, as DNA: TGTGCCAGTAACAGGGGGGCGAAGCTAAATAGCAATCAGCCCCAGCATTTT. This encodes CASNRGAKLNSNQPQHF. Filled out from reference TRBV19 and TRBJ1-5, the complete variable domain reads DGGITQSPKYLFRKEGQNVTLSCEQNLNHDAMYWYRQDPGQGLRLIYYSQIVNDFQKGDIAEGYSVSREKKESFPLTVTSAQKNPTAFYLCASNRGAKLNSNQPQHFGDGTRLSIL.

V is TRBV25-1 and J is TRBJ1-6; no clear D gene. CDR3 length: 13 residues. The V end was cut by 6 bases, the J end by 6 bases, with 9 bases between. The germline gives CDR1 MGHDK, CDR2 SYGVNS. CDR3 in DNA: TGTGCCAGCAGGGTACAGAGTAATTCACCCCTCCACTTT. Amino acid sequence: CASRVQSNSPLHF.

The chain joins TRBV2 to TRBJ2-7; 7 bases align to TRBD1. This CDR3 has 15 residues. Trimming removed 6 bases from V and 2 bases from J; junction bases left unmatched: 10. The germline gives CDR1 SNHLY, CDR2 FYNNEI. The CDR3 region has the DNA TGTGCCAGCAGAGGAACAGGGGTTCGCGCCTACGAGCAGTACTTC. Its protein is CASRGTGVRAYEQYF.